Listed below are T cell receptor beta chains from one sample, sequenced in a study of CD8 T cells in ankylosing spondylitis. MiXCR was run by TCRdb on the 5' RACE reads, yielding one entry per CDR3 protein. The sample has under 850,000 distinct CDR3 sequences, 15% to 20% seen once. The specimen sequenced was blood, either unsorted or a sorted T cell fraction (not recorded which). Source of these receptors: a male donor with ankylosing spondylitis. Both conserved end residues are part of each CDR3. The order of the fields is clone size, J gene, D gene, V gene, CDR3 DNA, CDR3 protein. D genes are given only for firm matches. The listing skips clone size in some rows; elsewhere it reads once, few, many or a size class.

>-|TRBJ2-7|TRBD1|TRBV18
TGTGCCAGCTCACCATTGGGACAGAGTTACGAGCAGTACTTC
CASSPLGQSYEQYF
>-|TRBJ2-3|TRBD2|TRBV4-1
TGCGCCAGCAGCGCGGGCATAGCGGGAGGGGGCAGGGATACGCAGTATTTT
CASSAGIAGGGRDTQYF
>few|TRBJ2-2|TRBD2|TRBV4-2
TGTGCCAGCAGCCGTAGACTAGCGGGAGGGCCGAACACCGGGGAGCTGTTTTTT
CASSRRLAGGPNTGELFF
>-|TRBJ2-7|-|TRBV3-1
TGTGCCAGCAGCCAAGGAGAGCTAGATCACATCAACGAGCAGTACTTC
CASSQGELDHINEQYF
>-|TRBJ1-1|-|TRBV29-1
TGCAGCGTTGAAGAAAGGGGAACTGAAGCTTTCTTT
CSVEERGTEAFF
>-|TRBJ1-1|TRBD1|TRBV20-1
TGCAGTGCTAGAGATACAGGGGGCACTGAAGCTTTCTTT
CSARDTGGTEAFF
>few|TRBJ1-6|TRBD1|TRBV7-3
TGTGCCAGCAGCACGACAGGGTTGAATTCACCCCTCCACTTT
CASSTTGLNSPLHF
>many|TRBJ2-2|-|TRBV11-2
TGTGCCAGCAGCTTGGTTGGCAGTAGCACCGGGGAGCTGTTTTTT
CASSLVGSSTGELFF
>-|TRBJ1-4|TRBD1|TRBV3-1
TGTGCCAGCAGCCTGGGGACAGGGGGCGAAAAACTGTTTTTT
CASSLGTGGEKLFF
>few|TRBJ2-7|TRBD1|TRBV7-9
TGTGCCAGCAGCTCAAACCAAGGACAGGGGGGAGGCTACGAGCAGTACTTC
CASSSNQGQGGGYEQYF
>many|TRBJ1-6|-|TRBV7-2
TGTGCCAGCAGCCTACGAACCTATAATTCACCCCTCCACTTT
CASSLRTYNSPLHF
>many|TRBJ1-3|TRBD1|TRBV20-1
TGCAGTGCTACTAACAGGGGATCAGGAAACACCATATATTTT
CSATNRGSGNTIYF
>-|TRBJ2-3|TRBD2|TRBV29-1
TGCAGCGGGCCAGCGGGGGGCCTGCAGTATTTT
CSGPAGGLQYF
>few|TRBJ2-1|-|TRBV3-1
TGTGCCAGCAGCCAACCAGAAACGGGGAAAAAATACAATGAGCAGTTCTTC
CASSQPETGKKYNEQFF
>few|TRBJ2-7|TRBD1|TRBV12-3/TRBV12-4
TGTGCCAGCTCTTGGGACAGGGGTCTCTACGAGCAGTACTTC
CASSWDRGLYEQYF
>few|TRBJ2-4|TRBD1|TRBV5-1
TGCGCCAGCAGCTCGGGACAGGGAGACATTCAGTACTTC
CASSSGQGDIQYF
>few|TRBJ2-7|TRBD1|TRBV7-9
TGTGCCAGCAGCTTAGGGGGAGGACAGGGTGAAAAGTACTTC
CASSLGGGQGEKYF
>-|TRBJ1-2|-|TRBV3-1
TGTGCCAGCAGCCAAGTCCCCGGGACTAACTATGGCTACACCTTC
CASSQVPGTNYGYTF
>-|TRBJ1-6|TRBD1|TRBV20-1
TGCAGTGCTAGCTCACAGGGGGCGCTTAATTCACCCCTCCACTTT
CSASSQGALNSPLHF
>-|TRBJ2-7|-|TRBV6-2/TRBV6-3
TGTGCCAGCATCCCTAGGGGGAGCACGTCCTACGAGCAGTACTTC
CASIPRGSTSYEQYF
>-|TRBJ2-5|-|TRBV28
TGTGCCAGCAGCCCGCCGGGAGCCCCTGAGACCCAGTACTTC
CASSPPGAPETQYF
>-|TRBJ1-2|TRBD1|TRBV5-1
TGCGCCAGCAGCTTGGATCCAGGGGGAATAGATGGCTACACCTTC
CASSLDPGGIDGYTF
>many|TRBJ1-1|-|TRBV6-1
TGTGCCAGCAGAACTGACCGAAGCATGAACACTGAAGCTTTCTTT
CASRTDRSMNTEAFF
>-|TRBJ2-1|-|TRBV4-3
TGCGCCAGCAGCCAAGATCGCAGGGGATACAATGAGCAGTTCTTC
CASSQDRRGYNEQFF
>-|TRBJ2-7|-|TRBV29-1
TGCAGCGTTGATGAGGGATCCTACGAGCAGTACTTC
CSVDEGSYEQYF
>few|TRBJ1-2|-|TRBV3-1
TGTGCCAGCAGCCAGAAGGGGTATGGCTACACCTTC
CASSQKGYGYTF
>-|TRBJ1-2|-|TRBV5-1
TGCGCCAGCAGCTTGTCCGGGGGGCTGAGGTATGGCTACACCTTC
CASSLSGGLRYGYTF
>few|TRBJ1-5|-|TRBV27
TGTGCCAGCAGTTCGTGGGGTCAGCCCCAGCATTTT
CASSSWGQPQHF
>-|TRBJ2-1|TRBD2|TRBV7-3
TGTGCCAGCAGCCACCCAGGGCGGGAGAGTGAGCAGTTCTTC
CASSHPGRESEQFF
>few|TRBJ2-7|TRBD1|TRBV28
TGTGCCAGCAGCTTCCGGGACAGGGCTGTATACGAGCAGTACTTC
CASSFRDRAVYEQYF
>-|TRBJ2-3|-|TRBV5-1
TGCGCCAGCAGCTTGGCAACTAAAATTGGAAGTCCTCTCTCAGATACGCAGTATTTT
CASSLATKIGSPLSDTQYF
>few|TRBJ2-1|-|TRBV7-2
TGTGCCAGCAGCTTAGGGCTATACTCCTACAATGAGCAGTTCTTC
CASSLGLYSYNEQFF
>many|TRBJ2-2|TRBD2|TRBV5-1
TGCGCCAGTAAGAAGGGAGGGGTTGTCGACGGGGAGCTGTTTTTT
CASKKGGVVDGELFF
>few|TRBJ2-2|TRBD2|TRBV12-3/TRBV12-4
TGTGCCAGCAGCCAGCGGGGGGGCGGTAGCGGGGAGCTGTTTTTT
CASSQRGGGSGELFF
>-|TRBJ2-7|-|TRBV7-2
TGTGCCAGCAGCTTGGAACCACGCCCCTACGAGCAGTACTTC
CASSLEPRPYEQYF
>few|TRBJ2-3|-|TRBV6-1
TGTGCCAGCAGCCCCCGCCTTGGGAAGGGCACAGATACGCAGTATTTT
CASSPRLGKGTDTQYF
>-|TRBJ2-1|-|TRBV20-1
TGCAGTGCTAGAAGCGTAGAGAACTCCTACAATGAGCAGTTCTTC
CSARSVENSYNEQFF
>few|TRBJ1-1|-|TRBV20-1
TGCAGTGCTAGAGGCCGGTTGGTCGGGAACACTGAAGCTTTCTTT
CSARGRLVGNTEAFF
>few|TRBJ2-1|-|TRBV2
TGTGCCGGGAGAGAGCAGGGAGACGAGCAGTTCTTC
CAGREQGDEQFF
>few|TRBJ2-4|TRBD2|TRBV5-1
TGCGCCAGCAGCTTGGGTGTTGGGCTAGCGGAAAACATTCAGTACTTC
CASSLGVGLAENIQYF
>-|TRBJ2-5|-|TRBV20-1
TGCAGTGCTAGTCGGACAGTACAAGAGACCCAGTACTTC
CSASRTVQETQYF
>-|TRBJ2-3|-|TRBV7-2
TGTGCCAGCAGCCCCACAGGGTTTCGAGATACGCAGTATTTT
CASSPTGFRDTQYF
>-|TRBJ2-3|-|TRBV7-9
TGTGCCAGCAGCTTAACGACTGCCACAGATACGCAGTATTTT
CASSLTTATDTQYF
>many|TRBJ2-5|-|TRBV6-2/TRBV6-3
TGTGCCAGCAGTTACTCTGAGGAAGAGACCCAGTACTTC
CASSYSEEETQYF
>-|TRBJ1-3|-|TRBV28
TGTGCCAGCAGCCACAGGGATTCCTCTGGAAACACCATATATTTT
CASSHRDSSGNTIYF
>few|TRBJ2-3|-|TRBV10-3
TGTGCCATCAGTGATGTGCCTAGCACAGATACGCAGTATTTT
CAISDVPSTDTQYF
>many|TRBJ1-3|-|TRBV5-1
TGCGCCAGCAGCTTCGGTAACTCTGGAAACACCATATATTTT
CASSFGNSGNTIYF
>few|TRBJ1-1|-|TRBV11-3
TGTGCCAGCAGCGTCGGACAGACCGAAGCTTTCTTT
CASSVGQTEAFF
>few|TRBJ1-2|TRBD1|TRBV6-5
TGTGCCAGCAGTTTCAACCGGGACAGCCATGGCTACACCTTC
CASSFNRDSHGYTF
>once|TRBJ2-5|-|TRBV28
TGTGCCAGCAGGAAACCAACAGGGAGGAGTGGGGAGACCCAGTACTTC
CASRKPTGRSGETQYF
>-|TRBJ2-5|-|TRBV7-9
TGTGCCAGCAGCTTAAGTAATGGGGAGACCCAGTACTTC
CASSLSNGETQYF
>few|TRBJ2-7|-|TRBV7-9
TGTGCCAGCAGCCCCGCTGATTACGAGCAGTACTTC
CASSPADYEQYF
>-|TRBJ1-1|-|TRBV6-1
TGTGCCGTCCGACCGGGACATAGGAACACTGAAGCTTTCTTT
CAVRPGHRNTEAFF
>-|TRBJ1-1|-|TRBV29-1
TGCAGCGTTGAGTGGCGGGTGAACACTGAAGCTTTCTTT
CSVEWRVNTEAFF